The next 17 T cell receptor beta chains were all read from a single sample in a study of T-cell memory formation after mild COVID-19. MiXCR was run by TCRdb on the 5' RACE reads, yielding one entry per CDR3 protein. Among 250,000 to 300,000 distinct CDR3 sequences, roughly 8% were seen once, and the ten largest hold less than 25%. The sequencing sample was made of PBMCs or a T cell subset sorted from them (not recorded which). Receptors were obtained from a man younger than 35 who had mild COVID-19 (a few samples of this study predate the infection). Cell type and time point are not known.

This clonotype was seen repeatedly, ten times or more. J is TRBJ1-5 and V is TRBV4-1; tentative D call: TRBD1 (5 bases). V lost 4 bases to trimming and J lost 6 bases, with 16 bases between them. The length of the CDR3 is 15 residues. CDR1 is MGHRA, CDR2 YSYEKL, per germline. The CDR3 reads CASSRSSGGTQPQHF. CDR3 bases: TGCGCCAGCAGCCGCTCCTCGGGAGGGACTCAGCCCCAGCATTTT.

This clonotype was detected only a few times. The chain couples TRBV20-1 to TRBJ2-7; TRBD2 is a possible D gene (5 bases). Trimming shortened V by 3 bases and J by 1 base, and 7 bases separated the two germline ends. Per the germline V gene, CDR1 is DFQATT and CDR2 is SNEGSKA (reference sequence). The CDR3 is 12 residues long. The CDR3 region has the DNA TGCAGTGCTAGGTCGGGGTCCTACGAGCAGTACTTC. This gives the protein CSARSGSYEQYF.

This sequence joins TRBV9 and TRBJ2-2, with D perhaps matching TRBD1 (6 bases). V lost 2 bases, J lost 3 bases, and 11 bases lay in between. The germline CDR1 and CDR2 sequences are SGDLS and YYNGEE. The CDR3 totals 15 residues. The CDR3 DNA sequence: TGTGCCAGCAGCGTTAGCTGGGGGCACACCGGGGAGCTGTTTTTT. Translated: CASSVSWGHTGELFF.

This clonotype was observed a few times. V gene TRBV10-3 combines with J gene TRBJ1-2, with D perhaps matching TRBD1 (5 bases). Germline lookup yields CDR1 ENHRY and CDR2 SYGVKD. The CDR3 covers 12 residues. Trimming shortened V by 4 bases and J by 8 bases, and 11 bases separated the two germline ends. CDR3 nucleotides: TGTGCCATCAGTGCGGGGGAGCGGGGCTACACCTTC. Translated, it gives CAISAGERGYTF.

This clonotype was observed a few times. The chain has TRBV7-6 and TRBJ2-5, with D tentatively TRBD1 (6 bases). The CDR3 contains 18 residues. Trimming stripped 6 bases from V and 4 bases from J, with 27 bases between. CDR1 and CDR2 (germline): SGHVS, FNYEAQ. CDR3 region: CASRQPYQGGALGETQYF. Written as DNA, the CDR3 is TGTGCCAGCAGACAACCTTACCAAGGGGGAGCCTTGGGAGAGACCCAGTACTTC.

This clonotype was counted between two and nine times. The V and J genes are TRBV4-1 and TRBJ2-5; D is ambiguous. CDR1 and CDR2 from the germline V gene are MGHRA and YSYEKL. The CDR3 loop spans 13 amino acids. Between the trimmed V and J ends, which lost 0 bases and 8 bases, there was a span of 10 bases. The CDR3 DNA reads TGCGCCAGCAGCCAAGATGGGTTGAGAACCCAGTACTTC. Translating it yields CASSQDGLRTQYF.

The V and J genes are TRBV7-3 and TRBJ1-1; D gene ambiguous. Germline V gives CDR1 SGHTA, CDR2 FQGTGA. The CDR3 contains 19 residues. Trimming shortened V by 5 bases and J by 0 bases, and 25 bases separated the two germline ends. The CDR3 spells CASSPVPGPVGNMNTEAFF. CDR3 nucleotide sequence: TGTGCCAGCAGCCCCGTCCCCGGCCCAGTTGGAAATATGAACACTGAAGCTTTCTTT.

This clonotype showed up many times. CDR3 residues: CASKGAPGTSGQSTDTQYF. The CDR3 DNA reads TGTGCCAGCAAGGGAGCTCCGGGGACTAGCGGGCAAAGCACAGATACGCAGTATTTT. The chain joins TRBV27 to TRBJ2-3, with 12 bases matching TRBD2. The V gene end was trimmed by 7 bases and the J gene end by 0 bases; junction bases not matched to a gene: 14. The CDR3 runs 19 residues. The germline V gene encodes CDR1 MNHEY and CDR2 SMNVEV (reference sequence).

Ten or more counts support this clonotype. The chain joins TRBV5-1 to TRBJ2-2, with D tentatively TRBD1 (5 bases). This CDR3 is built from 14 residues. The V and J ends lost 1 base and 5 bases respectively, with 9 bases between them. Germline lookup yields CDR1 SGHRS and CDR2 YFSETQ. CDR3 sequence (DNA): TGCGCCAGCAGCTTGTGGGGCCGGACCGGGGAGCTGTTTTTT. Amino acids: CASSLWGRTGELFF.

This rearrangement joins TRBV4-2 to TRBJ1-1; TRBD1 agrees at 7 bases. Germline V gives CDR1 LGHNA, CDR2 YNFKEQ. The ends lost 3 bases at V and 4 bases at J; junction bases unmatched: 5. The CDR3 consists of 14 residues. The CDR3 DNA is TGTGCCAGCAGCCATACAGGGGTTAGCACTGAAGCTTTCTTT. Translated, it gives CASSHTGVSTEAFF.

This clonotype was found many times. V is TRBV10-3 and J is TRBJ2-2; the D is unclear. The CDR3 is made up of 13 amino acids. Germline V CDR1 and CDR2: ENHRY, SYGVKD. V was pared by 7 bases and J by 0 bases, with 6 bases between. CDR3 residues: CAIIAANTGELFF. In DNA, the CDR3 is TGTGCCATCATTGCTGCGAACACCGGGGAGCTGTTTTTT.

The V gene is TRBV7-8, the J gene TRBJ2-3, with D perhaps TRBD2 (6 bases). Germline assignment: CDR1 SGHVS and CDR2 FQNEAQ. CDR3 length equals 16 residues. V shed 8 bases and J shed 1 base, with 19 bases lying between them. The CDR3 protein is CASSRRGPGGTDTQYF. The CDR3 DNA follows: TGTGCCAGCTCGAGGAGGGGTCCTGGGGGCACAGATACGCAGTATTTT.

This clonotype was seen repeatedly, ten times or more. The rearrangement joins TRBV6-5 to TRBJ2-3; D possibly corresponds to TRBD1 (5 bases). The CDR3 runs 13 residues. Looked up from germline, CDR1 is MNHEY and CDR2 is SVGAGI. V was clipped by 10 bases and J by 0 bases, with 11 bases between them. CDR3 DNA: TGTGCCACCCAGGACACGAGCACAGATACGCAGTATTTT. Translation: CATQDTSTDTQYF.

There are a few counts of this clonotype. The chain is built from TRBV12-3 or TRBV12-4 and TRBJ2-1; D not certain. Trimming removed 3 bases at V and 6 bases at J, with 9 bases between. The CDR3 is 13 amino acids. For the CDR3, the DNA is TGTGCCAGCAGTTTTAGGATGGGCAATGAGCAGTTCTTC. Its protein product is CASSFRMGNEQFF.

In this sample, this clonotype turned up a few times. This sequence joins TRBV13 and TRBJ2-1; D is undetermined. The CDR3 is 14 residues long. Trimming took 3 bases from V and 6 from J, leaving 12 bases between them. From germline, CDR1 is PRHDT and CDR2 FYEKMQ (reference sequence). CDR3 in amino acids: CASSFGEAVNEQFF. The CDR3 nucleotides read TGTGCCAGCAGCTTTGGAGAAGCAGTCAATGAGCAGTTCTTC.

This clonotype was counted many times. The chain combines TRBV20-1 with TRBJ2-3; no clear D gene. The CDR3 length is 13 residues. V dropped 2 bases and J dropped 6 bases, with 12 bases sitting between them. Germline V gene sequence: CDR1 DFQATT, CDR2 SNEGSKA (reference sequence). Written as DNA, the CDR3 is TGCAGTGCTAGATTTGTTGGCTCGGATACGCAGTATTTT. This gives the protein CSARFVGSDTQYF.

This clonotype has ten or more counts. The chain couples TRBV20-1 to TRBJ2-3, with a possible D match to TRBD2 (7 bases). V was shortened by 6 bases and J by 7 bases, with 17 bases between the two germline ends. CDR1 DFQATT and CDR2 SNEGSKA come from the germline V gene (reference sequence). The CDR3 runs 13 residues. CDR3 loop: CSAKTGGGYTQYF. CDR3 sequence (DNA): TGCAGTGCCAAAACGGGGGGCGGCTATACGCAGTATTTT.